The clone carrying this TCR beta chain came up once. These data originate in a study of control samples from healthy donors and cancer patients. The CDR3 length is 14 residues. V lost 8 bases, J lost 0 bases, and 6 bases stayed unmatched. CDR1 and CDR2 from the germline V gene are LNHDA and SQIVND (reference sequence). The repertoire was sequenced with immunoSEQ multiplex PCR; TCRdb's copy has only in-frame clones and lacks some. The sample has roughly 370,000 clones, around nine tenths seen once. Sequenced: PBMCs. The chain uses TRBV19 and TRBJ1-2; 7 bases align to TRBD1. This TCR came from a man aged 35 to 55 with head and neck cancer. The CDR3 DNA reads TGTGCCAGTCGGCGGGACAGAGCTAACTATGGCTACACCTTC. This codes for CASRRDRANYGYTF. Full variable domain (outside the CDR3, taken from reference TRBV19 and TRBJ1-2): DGGITQSPKYLFRKEGQNVTLSCEQNLNHDAMYWYRQDPGQGLRLIYYSQIVNDFQKGDIAEGYSVSREKKESFPLTVTSAQKNPTAFYLCASRRDRANYGYTFGSGTRLTVV.